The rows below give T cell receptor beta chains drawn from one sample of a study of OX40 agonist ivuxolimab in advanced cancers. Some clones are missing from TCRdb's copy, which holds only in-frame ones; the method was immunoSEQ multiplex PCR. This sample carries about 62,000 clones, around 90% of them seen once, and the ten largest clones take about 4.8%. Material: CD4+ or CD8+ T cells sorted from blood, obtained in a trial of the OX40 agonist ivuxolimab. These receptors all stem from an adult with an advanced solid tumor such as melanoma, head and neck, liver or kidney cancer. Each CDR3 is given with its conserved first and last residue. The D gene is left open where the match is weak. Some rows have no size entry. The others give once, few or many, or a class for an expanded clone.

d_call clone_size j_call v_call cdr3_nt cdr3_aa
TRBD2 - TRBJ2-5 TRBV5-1 TGCGCCAGCAGCCTTAGGCCTAGCGGGCCTCAAGAGACCCAGTACTTC CASSLRPSGPQETQYF
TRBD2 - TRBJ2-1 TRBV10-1 TGCGCCAGCAGTGTAGAAAGCGGGGCTAGCTCCTACAATGAGCAGTTCTTC CASSVESGASSYNEQFF
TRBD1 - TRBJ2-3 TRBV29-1 TGCAGCGCTGGGGACAGGGGATCCACAGATACGCAGTATTTT CSAGDRGSTDTQYF
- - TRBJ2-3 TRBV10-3 TGTGCCATCAGTGAGGGGGGTTTTAGCACAGATACGCAGTATTTT CAISEGGFSTDTQYF
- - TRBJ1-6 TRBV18 TGTGCCAGCTCAACAGATAATTCACCCCTCCACTTT CASSTDNSPLHF
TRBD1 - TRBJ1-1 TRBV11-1 TGTGCCAGCAGTAAGCCGGGACAGACTTTGAACACTGAAGCTTTCTTT CASSKPGQTLNTEAFF
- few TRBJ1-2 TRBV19 TGTGCCAGTAGCCCGGACACCACCTATGGCTACACCTTC CASSPDTTYGYTF
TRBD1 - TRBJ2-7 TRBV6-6 TGTGCCAGCAGCAAACAAGGACAGGGGTCCTACGAGCAGTACTTC CASSKQGQGSYEQYF
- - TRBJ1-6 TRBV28 TGTGCCAGCAGTTTGCTCACAGGGCAGAATTCACCCCTCCACTTT CASSLLTGQNSPLHF
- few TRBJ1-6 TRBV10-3 TGTGCCATCAGTGAGGGGCATTCACCCCTCCACTTT CAISEGHSPLHF
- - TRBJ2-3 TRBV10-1 TGCGCCAGCAGCCGGGACTCTCCCGGTGATACGCAGTATTTT CASSRDSPGDTQYF
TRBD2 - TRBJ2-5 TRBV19 TGTGCCAGTAGTTCGACTAGCGGGAGAGAGACCCAGTACTTC CASSSTSGRETQYF
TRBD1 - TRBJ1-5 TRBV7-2 TGTGCCAGCAGCTTAGACCCGGGACAGGCCCAGCATTTT CASSLDPGQAQHF
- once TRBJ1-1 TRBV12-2 - CASRLVAWGALRTNTEAFF
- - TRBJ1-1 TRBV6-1 TGTGCCAGCACTGAGGTGAGGGGCACTGAAGCTTTCTTT CASTEVRGTEAFF
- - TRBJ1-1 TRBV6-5 TGTGCCAGCAGTTACGAGGGGTCCACTGAAGCTTTCTTT CASSYEGSTEAFF
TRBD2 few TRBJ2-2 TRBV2 TGTGCCAGCAGTGAAGCGGTCCTAGCGGGACTCACCGGGGAGCTGTTTTTT CASSEAVLAGLTGELFF
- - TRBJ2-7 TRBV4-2 TGTGCCAGCAACCAAGAGGGGGGCCCCTACGAGCAGTACTTC CASNQEGGPYEQYF
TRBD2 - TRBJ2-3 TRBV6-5 TGTGCCAGCAGTTCAGCGGGGGGCCGGACAGATACGCAGTATTTT CASSSAGGRTDTQYF
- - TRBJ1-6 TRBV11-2 TGTGCCAGCAGCTTAGATGGCGTTGTTGGTTCACCCCTCCACTTT CASSLDGVVGSPLHF
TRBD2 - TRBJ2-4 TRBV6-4 TGTGCCAGCACCTGGACTAGCGGGGGGGCCGAGTCCGACTTC CASTWTSGGAESDF
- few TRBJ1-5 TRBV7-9 TGTGCCAGCAGCCCCGGACAGCCCAATCAGCCCCAGCATTTT CASSPGQPNQPQHF
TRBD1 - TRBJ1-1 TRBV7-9 TGTGCCAGCACCCCCGAGGACAGGGCGAACACTGAAGCTTTCTTT CASTPEDRANTEAFF
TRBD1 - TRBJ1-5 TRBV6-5 TGTGCCAGCAGCTCCCAGGGGGCGAGCAATCAGCCCCAGCATTTT CASSSQGASNQPQHF
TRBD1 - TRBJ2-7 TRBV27 TGTGCCAGCAGAACAACGACTACAGGGGTTGGCAACGAGCAGTACTTC CASRTTTTGVGNEQYF
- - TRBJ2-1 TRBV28 TGTGCCAGCAGCGCCGGCGGCGTCCACAATGAGCAGTTCTTC CASSAGGVHNEQFF
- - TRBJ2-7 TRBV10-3 TGTGCCATCAGTGGATCTGACTACGAGCAGTACTTC CAISGSDYEQYF
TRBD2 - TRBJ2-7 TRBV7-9 TGTGCCAGCACCGGGGATCTAGCGGGGGACTACGAGCAGTACTTC CASTGDLAGDYEQYF
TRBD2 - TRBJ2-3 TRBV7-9 TGTGCCAGCAGCTCTCCACTAGCGGGAGTCACAGATACGCAGTATTTT CASSSPLAGVTDTQYF
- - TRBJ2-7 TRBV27 TGTGCCAGCAGTTTAAGGTCCGGGATTCTCGTCCCCTACGAGCAGTACTTC CASSLRSGILVPYEQYF
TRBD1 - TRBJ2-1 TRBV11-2 TGTGCCAGCAGCGGACGGGACAGAGGGTACAATGAGCAGTTCTTC CASSGRDRGYNEQFF
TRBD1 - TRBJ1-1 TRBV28 TGTGCCAGCGAAACAGGGGGCACTGAAGCTTTCTTT CASETGGTEAFF
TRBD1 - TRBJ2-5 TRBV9 TGTGCCAGCAGTAAGGCAGGGGGCAGGGAGACCCAGTACTTC CASSKAGGRETQYF
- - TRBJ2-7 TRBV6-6 TGTGCCAGCAGTTACACGGGACGGGCCTACGAGCAGTACTTC CASSYTGRAYEQYF
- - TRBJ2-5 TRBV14 TGTGCCAGCAGCCAAGGGGTAGGAGGTTTTGAGGAGACCCAGTACTTC CASSQGVGGFEETQYF
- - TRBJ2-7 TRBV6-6 TGTGCCAGCAGTTACGGGCAGGGAGTCTACGAGCAGTACTTC CASSYGQGVYEQYF
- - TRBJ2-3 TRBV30 TGTGCCTGGAGGACACCTAGCACAGATACGCAGTATTTT CAWRTPSTDTQYF
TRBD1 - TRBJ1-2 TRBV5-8 TGTGCCAGCACCACCGACAGGGGGAACTATGGCTACACCTTC CASTTDRGNYGYTF